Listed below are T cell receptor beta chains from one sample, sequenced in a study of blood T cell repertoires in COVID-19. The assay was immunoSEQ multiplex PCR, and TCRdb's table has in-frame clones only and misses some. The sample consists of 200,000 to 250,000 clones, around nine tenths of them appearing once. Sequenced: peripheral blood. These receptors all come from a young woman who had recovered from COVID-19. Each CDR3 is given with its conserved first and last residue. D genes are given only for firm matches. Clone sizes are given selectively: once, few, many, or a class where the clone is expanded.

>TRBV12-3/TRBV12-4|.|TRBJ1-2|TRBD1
TGTGCCAGCAGTTTTTCAGGGGGTTCTGGCTACACCTTC
CASSFSGGSGYTF
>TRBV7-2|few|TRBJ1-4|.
TGTGCCAGCAGCTTGGGGGACACTAATAATGAAAAACTGTTTTTT
CASSLGDTNNEKLFF
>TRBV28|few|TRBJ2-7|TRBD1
TGTGCCAGTAACCGGGACAGCGAGCAGTACTTC
CASNRDSEQYF
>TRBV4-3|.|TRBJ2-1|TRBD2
TGCGCCAGCAGCCAAGATCGAGTCCCGGGGGGCAATGAGCAGTTCTTC
CASSQDRVPGGNEQFF
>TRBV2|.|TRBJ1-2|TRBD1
TGTGCCAGCAGTGGGCAGGGGGCGGACGGCTACACCTTC
CASSGQGADGYTF
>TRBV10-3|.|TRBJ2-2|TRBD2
TGTGCCATCAGTGAGCCATTAGCGGGAGGGCCTGACACCGGGGAGCTGTTTTTT
CAISEPLAGGPDTGELFF
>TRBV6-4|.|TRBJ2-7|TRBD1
TGTGCCAGCAGTGTTGCAGGGGGCGCGGACGAGCAGTACTTC
CASSVAGGADEQYF
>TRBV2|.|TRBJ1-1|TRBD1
TGTGCCAGCAGTGCGGACAGGCCCTTGACTGAAGCTTTCTTT
CASSADRPLTEAFF
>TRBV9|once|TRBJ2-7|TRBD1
TGTGCCAGCAGCCCTTCGGGGACAGGGGACTACGAGCAGTACTTC
CASSPSGTGDYEQYF
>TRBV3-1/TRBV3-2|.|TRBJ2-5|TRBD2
TGTGCCAGCAGCCAGTCCCTAGCGGACCAAGAGACCCAGTACTTC
CASSQSLADQETQYF
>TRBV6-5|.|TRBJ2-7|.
TGTGCCAGCTCTCGGGGTGTTACCTACGAGCAGTACTTC
CASSRGVTYEQYF
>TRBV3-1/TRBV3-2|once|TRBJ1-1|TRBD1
TGTGCCAGCAGCCAAGGGGACAGGGAAGCTTTCTTT
CASSQGDREAFF
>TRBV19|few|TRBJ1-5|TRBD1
TGTGCCAGTAGTATGGCACAGGGGATAGGGCAGCCCCAGCATTTT
CASSMAQGIGQPQHF
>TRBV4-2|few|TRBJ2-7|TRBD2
TGTGCCAGCAGCCAAGGACTAGCGGGACCCTACGAGCAGTACTTC
CASSQGLAGPYEQYF
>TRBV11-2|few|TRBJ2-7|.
TGTGCCAGCAGCTTAATCCCTGCCTACGAGCAGTACTTC
CASSLIPAYEQYF
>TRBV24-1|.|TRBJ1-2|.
TGTGCCACCAGTGTTGGATTAAAGGAGGGCTACACCTTC
CATSVGLKEGYTF
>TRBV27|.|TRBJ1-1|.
TGTGCCAGCAGTTCCGCCGGGGGTCTAATGAACACTGAAGCTTTCTTT
CASSSAGGLMNTEAFF
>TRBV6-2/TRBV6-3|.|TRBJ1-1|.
TGTGCCAGCAGTTACGGCACATCGAACACTGAAGCTTTCTTT
CASSYGTSNTEAFF
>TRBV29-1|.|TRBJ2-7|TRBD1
TGCAGCGTTGGGACAGGAGGATACGAGCAGTACTTC
CSVGTGGYEQYF
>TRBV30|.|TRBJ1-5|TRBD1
TGTGCCTGGAGTAGGACAGGGGGAGGTCAGCCCCAGCATTTT
CAWSRTGGGQPQHF
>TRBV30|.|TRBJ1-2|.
TGTGCCTGGAACTTGGGGCTATATGGCTACACCTTC
CAWNLGLYGYTF
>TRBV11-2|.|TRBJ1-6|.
TGTGCCAGCAGCTTAGATGGGGGGGTAGGCTCACCCCTCCACTTT
CASSLDGGVGSPLHF
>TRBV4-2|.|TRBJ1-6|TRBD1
TGTGCCAGCAGCTCGGGACAGGGTTCTTCACCCCTCCACTTT
CASSSGQGSSPLHF
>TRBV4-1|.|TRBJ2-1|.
TGCGCCAGCAGCCAAGGGACTCGGAGCTCCTACAATGAGCAGTTCTTC
CASSQGTRSSYNEQFF
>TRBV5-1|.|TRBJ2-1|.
TGCGCCAGCAGTCGGTCGGGGTCAGGTGAGCAGTTCTTC
CASSRSGSGEQFF
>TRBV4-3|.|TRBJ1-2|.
TGCGCCAGCAGCCACAGACCGGGACATGATGGCTACACCTTC
CASSHRPGHDGYTF
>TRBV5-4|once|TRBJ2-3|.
TGTGCCAGCAGCTCGCTGGGCCGTTTCACAGATACGCAGTATTTT
CASSSLGRFTDTQYF
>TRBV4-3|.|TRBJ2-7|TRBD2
TGCGCCAGCAGCCAAGATCTTAGGCTAGCGGGAGACGAGCAGTACTTC
CASSQDLRLAGDEQYF
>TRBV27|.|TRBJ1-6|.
TGTGCCAGCAGTGTGGGGGGTCGCCTAGCCTCACCCCTCCACTTT
CASSVGGRLASPLHF
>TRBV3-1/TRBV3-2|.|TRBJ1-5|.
TGTGCCAGCAGCCAACGGGGGGCTCAGCCCCAGCATTTT
CASSQRGAQPQHF
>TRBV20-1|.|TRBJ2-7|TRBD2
TGCAGTGCTAGTAGACTAGCGGGAGTCAAGGAGCAGTACTTC
CSASRLAGVKEQYF
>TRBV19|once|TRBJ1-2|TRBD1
TGTGCCAGTAGTCCGACAGGGTTCGCTAACTATGGCTACACCTTC
CASSPTGFANYGYTF
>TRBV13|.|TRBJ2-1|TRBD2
TGTGCCAGCAGCTTACCCCGGACTAGCCATAGCAATGAGCAGTTCTTC
CASSLPRTSHSNEQFF
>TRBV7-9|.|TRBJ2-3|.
TGTGCCAGCAGCTCGGGGGAGGTTTTT
CASSSGEVF
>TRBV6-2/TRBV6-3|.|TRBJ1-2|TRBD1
TGTGCCAGCAGTGACCCCTGGACAGGCTATGGCTACACCTTC
CASSDPWTGYGYTF
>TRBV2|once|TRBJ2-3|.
TGTGCCAGCAGAGACGACAGGCGGACAGATACGCAGTATTTT
CASRDDRRTDTQYF
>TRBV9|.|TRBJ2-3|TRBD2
TGTGCCAGCAGCGTAGGGGAGGGGAGTTCCACAGATACGCAGTATTTT
CASSVGEGSSTDTQYF
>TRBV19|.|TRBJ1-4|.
TGTGCCAGTAGTACCTACGACTATGGTGAAAAACTGTTTTTT
CASSTYDYGEKLFF
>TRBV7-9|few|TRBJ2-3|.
TGTGCCAGCAGCTCTGGGAGAATGGGTACCGCAGATACGCAGTATTTT
CASSSGRMGTADTQYF
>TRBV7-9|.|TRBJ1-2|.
TGTGCCAGCAGCTTAGTGGGGGGTAGCTATGGCTACACCTTC
CASSLVGGSYGYTF
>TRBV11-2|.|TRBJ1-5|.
TGTGCCAGCAGCTCCGGGGTCTCGTCGGGTCAGCCCCAGCATTTT
CASSSGVSSGQPQHF
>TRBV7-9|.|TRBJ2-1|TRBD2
TGTGCCAGCAGCTTACTCCCGGGGGGGATCTACAATGAGCAGTTCTTC
CASSLLPGGIYNEQFF
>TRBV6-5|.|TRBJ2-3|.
TGTGCCAGCAGTTACTTTTCGCAAGGGGCTACAGATACGCAGTATTTT
CASSYFSQGATDTQYF
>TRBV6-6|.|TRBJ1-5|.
TGTGCCAGCACTCTACTGCGGGGTAGCAATCAGCCCCAGCATTTT
CASTLLRGSNQPQHF
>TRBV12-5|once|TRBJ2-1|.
TGTGCTAGTGGTTTGCGGGAGACTCGAGGAGAGCAGTTCTTC
CASGLRETRGEQFF
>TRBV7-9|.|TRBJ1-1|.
TGTGCCAGCAGCTTAGGAGGCGAAGCTTTCTTT
CASSLGGEAFF
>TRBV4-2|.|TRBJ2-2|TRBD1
TGTGCCAGCAGCCTGGGGACAGACACCGGGGAGCTGTTTTTT
CASSLGTDTGELFF
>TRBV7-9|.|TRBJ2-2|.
TGTGCCAGCAGCCCCGTCACCGGGGAGCTGTTTTTT
CASSPVTGELFF
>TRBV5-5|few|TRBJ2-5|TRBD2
TGTGCCAGCAGCCTAGCCACGACTAGCGGGAGAATTGATCAGTACTTC
CASSLATTSGRIDQYF
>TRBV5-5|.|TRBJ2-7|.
TGTGCCAGCAGTCACCCCGGGGGTTACTACGAGCAGTACTTC
CASSHPGGYYEQYF
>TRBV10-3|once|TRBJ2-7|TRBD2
TGTGCCATCCCTGAACCCGGGACTAGAGGCGACGAGCAGTACTTC
CAIPEPGTRGDEQYF
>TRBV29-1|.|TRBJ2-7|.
TGCAGCGCCGTTTATTCTTATACCTACGAGCAGTACTTC
CSAVYSYTYEQYF